This entry lists 24 T cell receptor beta chains sequenced from one sample in a study of T cells in Graves' hyperthyroidism and ophthalmopathy. What was amplified from RNA transcripts were TCR beta CDR3 regions. The HTBI primer set served for first-round RT-PCR of the TCR CDR3. TCRdb called the multiplex PCR reads again in MiXCR, with one record for every CDR3 protein. In the table there are 490,000 or so distinct CDR3 sequences, 40% to 55% of which are singletons. The sample consisted of peripheral blood or thyroid tissue (not recorded which). These receptors all stem from an adult woman with Graves' disease, either hyperthyroidism or ophthalmopathy (not recorded which).

This chain connects TRBV20-1 to TRBJ1-5; D might be TRBD1 (6 bases). The CDR3 loop spans 14 amino acids. Trimming removed 5 bases at V and 1 base at J, with 12 bases between. Germline V gene lookup returns CDR1 DFQATT and CDR2 SNEGSKA (reference sequence). CDR3 DNA sequence: TGCAGTGCTGGCCTACAGGGAAGCAATCAGCCCCAGCATTTT. Its protein is CSAGLQGSNQPQHF.

This chain uses TRBV20-1 with TRBJ2-6, with TRBD1 matching over 9 bases. Germline trimming cut 5 bases from V and 11 bases from J; bases unmatched to any gene: 10. There are 14 residues in the CDR3. CDR1 and CDR2 from the germline V gene are DFQATT and SNEGSKA (reference sequence). CDR3 nucleotide sequence: TGCAGTGCTTCCTCCGACAGGGGGGACGACGTCCTGACTTTC. This codes for CSASSDRGDDVLTF.

This clonotype was counted ten times or more. The chain employs TRBV12-3 or TRBV12-4 and TRBJ1-6, with a tentative D call TRBD1 (5 bases). The V end was cut by 4 bases, the J end by 5 bases, with 12 bases between. This CDR3 spans 15 amino acids. This CDR3 reads CASSSRGADNSPLHF. The DNA for the CDR3 is TGTGCCAGCAGTTCCCGCGGGGCCGATAATTCACCCCTCCACTTT.

The V gene is TRBV27, the J gene TRBJ1-5; tentative D call: TRBD1 (5 bases). The V gene lost 3 bases and the J gene lost 4 bases, with 16 bases spanning the gap. The V gene's germline CDR1 is MNHEY and CDR2 SMNVEV (reference sequence). CDR3 size: 16 residues. The CDR3 coding sequence is TGTGCCAGCAGTTTGTTGGGGGGGGGGTGGAATCAGCCCCAGCATTTT. It codes for CASSLLGGGWNQPQHF.

The chain has TRBV20-1 and TRBJ1-2; D is unclear. This CDR3 is 11 amino acids long. Germline assignment: CDR1 DFQATT and CDR2 SNEGSKA (reference sequence). V was trimmed by 5 bases and J by 7 bases, leaving 11 bases between them. The CDR3 region has the DNA TGCAGTGCTCAGATGACGGCTGGCTACACCTTC. Protein: CSAQMTAGYTF.

This clonotype came up many times. The chain joins TRBV24-1 to TRBJ1-6, with a tentative D call TRBD1 (5 bases). The germline V and J ends were trimmed by 3 bases and 6 bases, with 14 bases remaining between them. CDR1 KGHDR and CDR2 SFDVKD come from the germline V gene. The CDR3 extends over 16 amino acids. This CDR3 reads CATSDPRDGGNSPLHF. The CDR3 DNA sequence: TGTGCCACCAGTGATCCCCGGGACGGGGGTAATTCACCCCTCCACTTT.

In this sample, this clonotype turned up a few times. The V gene is TRBV7-9, the J gene TRBJ1-4; 9 bases align to TRBD1. J lost 7 bases, V lost 5 bases, and 8 bases had no gene match. The germline CDR1 and CDR2 sequences are SEHNR and FQNEAQ (reference sequence). The CDR3 sequence is 15 residues long. The CDR3 DNA is TGTGCCAGCAGCCACCGGGACAGGGAACGTGAAAAACTGTTTTTT. Its protein is CASSHRDREREKLFF.

The chain links TRBV10-1 to TRBJ2-2, with TRBD1 matching over 8 bases. The V segment lost 6 bases and the J segment 6 bases; nucleotides outside the gene matches: 3. The CDR3 length is 13 residues. Germline values: CDR1 WNHNN, CDR2 SYGVQD (reference sequence). As DNA, the CDR3 is TGCGCCAGCAGGGGGACAGGACCCGGGGAGCTGTTTTTT. This encodes CASRGTGPGELFF.

This clonotype was found many times. This chain uses TRBV7-6 with TRBJ2-2; possibly TRBD1 for D (5 bases). The CDR3 is 16 residues long. Trimming shortened V by 2 bases and J by 4 bases, and 14 bases separated the two germline ends. Germline V gene sequence: CDR1 SGHVS, CDR2 FNYEAQ. CDR3 sequence reads: CASSLSRALSTGELFF. CDR3 nucleotide sequence: TGTGCCAGCAGCTTAAGCAGGGCGTTATCCACCGGGGAGCTGTTTTTT.

V gene TRBV2 combines with J gene TRBJ2-7; 7 positions agree with TRBD1. Germline V gene data show CDR1 as SNHLY and CDR2 as FYNNEI. The CDR3 covers 15 residues. V was clipped by 8 bases and J by 3 bases; unmatched bases: 13. The CDR3 DNA reads TGTGCCAGCTCACCTCCTCGGCAGGGGGTCTACGAGCAGTACTTC. Amino acids: CASSPPRQGVYEQYF.

The chain recombines TRBV7-2 with TRBJ2-2; D gene unclear. There are 15 residues in the CDR3. Trimming took off 2 bases at V and 4 bases at J, with 11 bases between the two ends. Germline CDR1 is SGHTA and CDR2 is FQGNSA. The CDR3, as DNA: TGTGCCAGCAGCTTAAAGGTTTGGGGCACCGGGGAGCTGTTTTTT. Protein: CASSLKVWGTGELFF. Using reference TRBV7-2 and TRBJ2-2 for the parts outside the CDR3, the full variable domain is GAGVSQSPSNKVTEKGKDVELRCDPISGHTALYWYRQSLGQGLEFLIYFQGNSAPDKSGLPSDRFSAERTGGSVSTLTIQRTQQEDSAVYLCASSLKVWGTGELFFGEGSRLTVL.

This chain uses TRBV2 with TRBJ2-5; TRBD1 is a possible D gene (6 bases). The V gene lost 7 bases and the J gene lost 0 bases, with 15 bases spanning the gap. This CDR3 is built from 15 residues. Germline V CDR1 and CDR2: SNHLY, FYNNEI. Here the CDR3 reads CASIVEGGYQETQYF. The DNA for the CDR3 is TGTGCCAGCATCGTTGAAGGGGGATACCAAGAGACCCAGTACTTC.

This clonotype appeared a single time. Mismatch with germline at one junction end may stem from a read error. The genes are TRBV7-6 and TRBJ1-1, with TRBD1 as a possible D gene (6 bases). Germline loops: CDR1 SGHVS, CDR2 FNYEAQ. The CDR3 runs 15 residues. In nucleotides, the CDR3 is TGTGCCAGCAGCCCGCGGGGACAACCGAACACTGAAGCCTTCTTT. Protein: CASSPRGQPNTEAFF.

At least ten counts were recorded for this clonotype. This chain uses TRBV6-5 with TRBJ2-5, with 9 bases aligning to TRBD1. Germline V CDR1 and CDR2: MNHEY, SVGAGI. The CDR3 is 13 amino acids. V trimming: 6 bases; J trimming: 5 bases; junction bases outside the gene matches: 4. CDR3: CASSKGQGETQYF. The DNA for the CDR3 is TGTGCCAGCAGCAAAGGACAGGGGGAGACCCAGTACTTC.

The chain recombines TRBV7-9 with TRBJ2-7, with unresolved D. Trimming removed 1 base at V and 6 bases at J, with 13 bases between. Germline-derived CDR1 and CDR2 are SEHNR and FQNEAQ (reference sequence). The CDR3 covers 14 residues. CDR3 sequence reads: CASSLGQGRREQYF. The CDR3 DNA sequence: TGTGCCAGCAGCTTAGGTCAAGGAAGGCGCGAGCAGTACTTC.

J is TRBJ2-5 and V is TRBV10-3, with a weak D call TRBD1 (6 bases). The ends were cut back, 4 bases at V and 3 bases at J, with 12 bases in the middle. From germline, CDR1 is ENHRY and CDR2 SYGVKD. CDR3 length: 14 amino acids. CDR3 residues: CAISAGHPKETQYF. The CDR3 DNA reads TGTGCCATCAGTGCGGGACACCCAAAAGAGACCCAGTACTTC.

This clonotype has only a few counts. The chain employs TRBV10-3 and TRBJ1-1, with 8 bases fitting TRBD1. Trimming took 4 bases from V and 7 from J; bases not matched to a gene: 8. Per the germline V gene, CDR1 is ENHRY and CDR2 is SYGVKD. The CDR3 extends over 14 amino acids. DNA for the CDR3: TGTGCCATCAGTGGGCGTACAGGGGGGCTTGAAGCTTTCTTT. Translated, it gives CAISGRTGGLEAFF.

The rearrangement joins TRBV29-1 to TRBJ1-1, with D maybe TRBD1 (6 bases). The germline V gene encodes CDR1 SQVTM and CDR2 ANQGSEA. The CDR3 has 12 residues. The CDR3, as DNA: TGCAGTTCTAGACAGGAGAACACTGAAGCTTTCTTT. Translation gives CSSRQENTEAFF.

This clonotype was seen at least ten times. The rearrangement joins TRBV24-1 to TRBJ2-5; 10 bases align to TRBD2. The V segment lost 3 bases and the J segment 4 bases; nucleotides outside the gene matches: 7. CDR3 length: 16 residues. Germline assignment: CDR1 KGHDR and CDR2 SFDVKD. CDR3 nucleotide sequence: TGTGCCACCAGTGATCAGCTAGCGGGAGCCCCAGAGACCCAGTACTTC. Its translation is CATSDQLAGAPETQYF.

The chain carries TRBV2 and TRBJ1-2; 7 bases agree with TRBD1. The V gene end was trimmed by 6 bases and the J gene end by 3 bases; junction bases not matched to a gene: 7. The CDR3 loop spans 14 amino acids. Germline V gene lookup returns CDR1 SNHLY and CDR2 FYNNEI. The CDR3 DNA reads as TGTGCCAGCAGCCAGGGACAGAATTACTATGGCTACACCTTC. Protein: CASSQGQNYYGYTF.

The V call is TRBV7-9, the J call TRBJ2-7, with D perhaps TRBD2 (6 bases). CDR3 size: 16 residues. Germline V CDR1 and CDR2: SEHNR, FQNEAQ (reference sequence). V was pared by 5 bases and J by 6 bases, with 23 bases between. The CDR3 spells CASSGERAVTFVEQYF. The CDR3 DNA follows: TGTGCCAGCAGCGGAGAGCGGGCCGTTACTTTCGTCGAGCAGTACTTC. The whole variable domain, remainder taken from reference TRBV7-9 and TRBJ2-7, is DTGVSQNPRHKITKRGQNVTFRCDPISEHNRLYWYRQTLGQGPEFLTYFQNEAQLEKSRLLSDRFSAERPKGSFSTLEIQRTEQGDSAMYLCASSGERAVTFVEQYFGPGTRLTVT.

The J gene is TRBJ2-2, the V gene TRBV2; 8 bases are a match to TRBD2. V shed 11 bases and J 2 bases; nucleotides not matched to a gene: 10. The CDR3 loop spans 15 amino acids. Per germline, CDR1 SNHLY and CDR2 FYNNEI. The CDR3 region is CAGTPTSGNTGELFF. The CDR3 region has the DNA TGTGCCGGCACCCCTACTAGCGGCAACACCGGGGAGCTGTTTTTT.

V is TRBV5-6 and J is TRBJ2-1, with TRBD2 matching over 10 bases. Germline assignment: CDR1 SGHDT and CDR2 YYEEEE. The CDR3 covers 15 residues. The ends lost 2 bases at V and 7 bases at J; junction bases unmatched: 6. This CDR3 reads CASSFRLAGVNEQFF. Written as DNA, the CDR3 is TGTGCCAGCAGCTTCCGCCTAGCGGGAGTAAATGAGCAGTTCTTC.

This clonotype turned up a few times. The chain employs TRBV11-2 and TRBJ2-5, with D uncertain. Trimming stripped 1 base from V and 5 bases from J, with 8 bases between. The CDR3 covers 13 residues. CDR1 is SGHAT, CDR2 FQNNGV, per germline. CDR3 region: CASSLARMETQYF. Here the CDR3 DNA reads TGTGCCAGCAGCTTAGCCAGGATGGAGACCCAGTACTTC.